Each of the 14 T cell receptor beta chains below was sequenced from the same sample in a study of T cell responses to AZD1222 COVID-19 vaccine. The protocol was immunoSEQ multiplex PCR, while the TCRdb copy is restricted to in-frame clones and leaves out a portion. Among approximately 150,000 clones listed, around 94% were seen once. The sequencing here drew on peripheral blood, taken after recovery from COVID-19. The receptors were gathered from an adult who had recovered from COVID-19.

The V gene is TRBV5-1, the J gene TRBJ2-1; 9 bases map to TRBD1. Per the germline V gene, CDR1 is SGHRS and CDR2 is YFSETQ. The J segment lost 4 bases and the V segment lost 3 bases, leaving 5 bases of the junction unmatched. CDR3 length equals 15 residues. In nucleotides, the CDR3 is TGCGCCAGCAGCTCCGGGACAGGGACTTACAATGAGCAGTTCTTC. This codes for CASSSGTGTYNEQFF.

The CDR3 is CASSPRDGGTSNYGYTF. The CDR3 DNA reads TGTGCCAGTAGTCCCCGGGACGGCGGCACTTCTAACTATGGCTACACCTTC. The genes are TRBV19 and TRBJ1-2; D is possibly TRBD1 (5 bases). V lost 5 bases and J 0 bases, leaving 19 bases between the germline ends. From germline, CDR1 is LNHDA and CDR2 SQIVND (reference sequence). CDR3 size: 17 residues.

V and J are TRBV28 and TRBJ2-2; 8 bases align to TRBD2. The ends lost 2 bases at V and 3 bases at J; junction bases unmatched: 5. The length of the CDR3 is 16 residues. Germline V lookup: CDR1 MDHEN, CDR2 SYDVKM. CDR3: CASSLLGLDDTGELFF. The CDR3 bases are TGTGCCAGCAGTTTACTGGGACTAGATGACACCGGGGAGCTGTTTTTT.

The J gene is TRBJ1-2, the V gene TRBV30; 11 bases are shared with TRBD1. The CDR3 covers 14 residues. Germline CDR1 GTSNPN, CDR2 SVGIG (reference sequence). The V segment lost 2 bases and the J segment 3 bases; nucleotides outside the gene matches: 2. The CDR3 DNA sequence: TGTGCCTGGAGTAGGGACAGGGGGGACTATGGCTACACCTTC. Translated: CAWSRDRGDYGYTF.

The CDR3 here is CASSLTGSSPYEQYF. CDR3 nucleotide sequence: TGTGCCAGCAGTTTAACGGGGTCCTCCCCCTACGAGCAGTACTTC. The chain has TRBV28 and TRBJ2-7, with D perhaps matching TRBD2 (5 bases). This CDR3 contains 15 residues. The V gene's germline CDR1 is MDHEN and CDR2 SYDVKM. The V end lost 2 bases, the J end lost 2 bases, and 13 bases lay between the germline ends. The full variable domain, with the rest looked up from reference TRBV28 and TRBJ2-7, is DVKVTQSSRYLVKRTGEKVFLECVQDMDHENMFWYRQDPGLGLRLIYFSYDVKMKEKGDIPEGYSVSREKKERFSLILESASTNQTSMYLCASSLTGSSPYEQYFGPGTRLTVT.

V is TRBV19 and J is TRBJ2-1; TRBD2 aligns across 7 bases. CDR3 length: 18 amino acids. The V segment lost 7 bases and the J segment 2 bases; nucleotides outside the gene matches: 17. CDR1 is LNHDA and CDR2 is SQIVND in the germline V gene (reference sequence). The CDR3 DNA is TGTGCCAGTATGGGGGGGACGCCCCCAGAGGGAGCCTACAATGAGCAGTTCTTC. Its translation: CASMGGTPPEGAYNEQFF.

The rearrangement uses TRBV20-1 and TRBJ2-1; D gene ambiguous. Germline CDR1 reads DFQATT; CDR2 reads SNEGSKA (reference sequence). This CDR3 is 11 amino acids long. V lost 5 bases and J 10 bases, leaving 12 bases between the germline ends. The CDR3 DNA sequence: TGCAGTGCTTCCCTAGTCGTAGAGCAGTTCTTC. It is translated as CSASLVVEQFF.

The chain carries TRBV11-2 and TRBJ1-6; 10 bases map to TRBD1. This CDR3 comprises 17 residues. Germline V gene sequence: CDR1 SGHAT, CDR2 FQNNGV. With 5 bases clipped from V and 9 bases from J, the junction kept 13 bases outside the gene matches. CDR3 protein: CASSPNHPGTGVSPLHF. The CDR3, as DNA: TGTGCCAGCAGCCCGAACCACCCGGGGACAGGGGTTTCACCCCTCCACTTT.

The chain uses TRBV2 and TRBJ1-1; possibly TRBD1 for D (5 bases). Trimming took 5 bases from V and 1 from J, leaving 11 bases between them. The germline CDR1 and CDR2 sequences are SNHLY and FYNNEI. This CDR3 has 14 residues. The CDR3 region has the DNA TGTGCCAGCAGTAGGCAGGGTCGGAACACTGAAGCTTTCTTT. It specifies CASSRQGRNTEAFF.

V and J are TRBV6-5 and TRBJ2-1; 8 bases agree with TRBD2. The CDR3 loop spans 14 amino acids. V lost 2 bases to trimming and J lost 10 bases; unmatched junction nucleotides: 7. CDR1 is MNHEY and CDR2 is SVGAGI in the germline V gene. DNA for the CDR3: TGTGCCAGCAGTTACGGCGGTAGCGGGACCGAGCAGTTCTTC. It specifies CASSYGGSGTEQFF.

This rearrangement joins TRBV28 to TRBJ2-1; TRBD2 matches 8 bases. CDR1 is MDHEN and CDR2 is SYDVKM in the germline V gene. Trimming removed 6 bases from V and 8 bases from J; junction bases left unmatched: 12. The CDR3 totals 15 residues. The CDR3 bases are TGTGCCAGCAGCAGCCCCTTAGCGGGACTCGATGAGCAGTTCTTC. Its protein is CASSSPLAGLDEQFF.

The rearrangement uses TRBV30 and TRBJ2-7, with D perhaps TRBD2 (5 bases). Germline CDR1 GTSNPN, CDR2 SVGIG (reference sequence). Deletions cut 0 bases from V and 4 bases from J, with 10 bases between. The length of the CDR3 is 13 residues. CDR3 in DNA: TGTGCCTGGAGTGTTACTAGAGAATACGAGCAGTACTTC. It encodes CAWSVTREYEQYF. Drawing the rest from reference TRBV30 and TRBJ2-7, the complete variable domain is SQTIHQWPATLVQPVGSPLSLECTVEGTSNPNLYWYRQAAGRGLQLLFYSVGIGQISSEVPQNLSASRPQDRQFILSSKKLLLSDSGFYLCAWSVTREYEQYFGPGTRLTVT.

This clone appeared a single time. The chain is built from TRBV29-1 and TRBJ2-7, with TRBD1 as a possible D gene (6 bases). Germline-derived CDR1 and CDR2 are SQVTM and ANQGSEA. This CDR3 spans 14 amino acids. The germline V and J ends were trimmed by 6 bases and 2 bases, with 17 bases remaining between them. Here the CDR3 reads CSVRDTKTAYEQYF. The CDR3 coding sequence is TGCAGCGTAAGGGACACCAAGACCGCCTACGAGCAGTACTTC.

This chain joins TRBV6-2 or TRBV6-3 and TRBJ1-2, with 7 nucleotides matching TRBD1. Germline V gene sequence: CDR1 MNHEY, CDR2 SVGEGT. V trimming: 2 bases; J trimming: 8 bases; junction bases outside the gene matches: 11. This CDR3 contains 15 residues. The CDR3 sequence: CASSYQGQSAWGYTF. As DNA, the CDR3 is TGTGCCAGCAGTTACCAGGGACAGTCCGCTTGGGGCTACACCTTC.